This is a list of T cell receptor beta chains from one sample in a study of blood T cells in healthy people across ages. TCRdb called the 5' RACE reads again in MiXCR, with one record for every CDR3 protein. The profile shows under 950,000 distinct CDR3 sequences, about 24% of them singletons. Specimen: blood. These receptors originate from a man in his sixties or seventies in good health. Each CDR3 is given without its conserved first and last residue.

V	J	CDR3
TRBV29-1	-	SVEGGEKYEQY
TRBV20-1	TRBJ2-4	SAERDSKNIQY
TRBV12-3/TRBV12-4	TRBJ2-7	ASSDHGQGSYEQY
TRBV6-2/TRBV6-3	TRBJ1-1	ASSYPSRGRAEAF
TRBV6-1	-	ASLETAYNEQF
TRBV7-2	-	ASSLTGGRDEQF
TRBV7-2	TRBJ2-5	ASSPLAGVAWKETQY
TRBV12-3/TRBV12-4	TRBJ2-1	ASRPTSGYYNEQF
TRBV6-1	TRBJ2-3	ASMRTRDETQY
TRBV6-6	TRBJ1-5	ASSPPGTWNQPQH
TRBV20-1	TRBJ2-3	SAMTSGSTDTQY
TRBV7-9	TRBJ2-1	ASSSTGTSGFNEQF
TRBV20-1	TRBJ1-1	SASKGLLGMNTEAF
TRBV7-9	TRBJ1-4	ASSPRTGSNEKLF
TRBV4-2	TRBJ2-7	ASSQQSAGPNYEQY
TRBV18	TRBJ1-2	ASSPQGQGASGYT
TRBV6-1	TRBJ1-4	ASSEPGQRIPNEKLF
TRBV10-3	TRBJ1-2	AISEQGGSYGYT
TRBV29-1	TRBJ1-2	SVLPGGSGYT
TRBV27	TRBJ2-1	ASSPGSLAGWNEQF
TRBV7-6	TRBJ2-3	ASSSPPGTDTQY
TRBV12-3/TRBV12-4	TRBJ1-4	ASSPDRGGEKLF
TRBV6-5	TRBJ2-2	ASSSGQGRGTGELF
TRBV19	TRBJ2-7	ASSNDRGGGAEQY
TRBV7-2	TRBJ2-5	ASSFPSGSQETQY
TRBV6-6	TRBJ1-6	ASGRGTGRNSPLH
TRBV6-5	TRBJ1-2	ASSYAGVGYT
TRBV29-1	TRBJ1-4	SVPRDNGEKLF
TRBV29-1	TRBJ2-2	SVQSVGQAANTGELF
TRBV19	TRBJ1-6	ASSMNEGWSPLH
TRBV14	TRBJ2-1	ASRTSGYYNEQF
TRBV6-1	TRBJ2-7	ASSDGVVYEQY
TRBV24-1	-	ATSRPSGQEQF
TRBV20-1	TRBJ2-5	SARFQGGTQY
TRBV5-1	TRBJ1-1	ASSAGTETEAF
TRBV10-3	TRBJ2-1	AISEWGRSSYNEQF
TRBV18	TRBJ2-5	ASSPFPGLRETQY
TRBV12-3/TRBV12-4	TRBJ2-3	ASRGQVRGTQY
TRBV12-3/TRBV12-4	TRBJ1-2	ASSLAVGVGYT
TRBV5-1	TRBJ2-1	ASSLNQPYNEQF
TRBV5-1	TRBJ1-1	ASSLLSGGDTEAF
TRBV11-2	TRBJ2-7	ASSLLEGARHEQY
TRBV6-5	TRBJ2-2	ASSYSIVAGAANTGELF
TRBV7-2	TRBJ2-1	ASSQSDRGLSEQF
TRBV6-5	TRBJ2-5	ASRGHRGWETQY
TRBV13	TRBJ2-3	ASSPGTSGPLNTQY
TRBV11-2	TRBJ2-5	ASSLSAGTQY
TRBV29-1	TRBJ1-2	SVVQGFEGYT
TRBV6-1	TRBJ1-5	ASTTSGVSNQPQH
TRBV6-5	TRBJ1-1	ASSRTGGSAEAF
TRBV7-2	TRBJ2-3	ASSSGLAGGDTQY
TRBV20-1	TRBJ2-1	SAANRGPYNEQF
TRBV6-2/TRBV6-3	TRBJ2-7	ASRPAGSHAEQY